This T cell receptor (beta chain) was observed in a study of blood T cell repertoires in COVID-19. Study-wide background: The United States, Italy and Spain were the sources of the acute and convalescent COVID-19 samples. In each case, the material was cDNA or gDNA derived from T cells, B-cell-depleted T cells, or PBMCs.

The germline CDR1 and CDR2 sequences are SGHRS and YFSETQ. The CDR3 is 13 amino acids. With 4 bases removed from V and 3 bases from J, the gap between germline ends came to 7 bases. Per the study methods: Researchers report that nucleated cell counts were estimated from reference gene primer amplification. Clones were read by immunoSEQ multiplex PCR, and TCRdb kept only the in-frame ones, dropping some. V, J and clone size reflect that table, while D and trimming were determined from the DNA. The sample holds 130,000 to 150,000 clones, over 70% seen once. The sequence was obtained from a man aged 45-65 years with active or convalescent COVID-19. The sequencing input was peripheral blood. The rearrangement links TRBV5-1 to TRBJ2-2, with no clear D. The CDR3 sequence: CASSTQDTGELFF. The DNA for the CDR3 is TGCGCCAGCAGCACCCAGGACACCGGGGAGCTGTTTTTT.